The 4 T cell receptor beta chains reported below all come from one sample, sequenced in a study of patients and donors after allogeneic stem cell transplantation. TCRdb independently ran MiXCR on the RT-PCR reads; one entry per CDR3 protein. The sample has approximately 410,000 distinct CDR3 sequences; more than 15% are singletons. Sequenced sample: blood, either unsorted or a sorted T cell fraction (not recorded which). Every receptor here comes from a human donor who was either an allogeneic HSCT recipient or a stem cell or donor lymphocyte infusion donor (not recorded which). It is not recorded whose cells these are; they may come from a transplant donor.

The rearrangement uses TRBV12-3 or TRBV12-4 and TRBJ2-6; D gene ambiguous. The CDR3 is 15 amino acids. The V end lost 7 bases, the J end lost 4 bases, and 14 bases lay between the germline ends. CDR3 protein: CASTPPILGANVLTF. Written as DNA, the CDR3 is TGTGCCAGCACCCCGCCCATACTGGGGGCCAACGTCCTGACTTTC.

The chain recombines TRBV11-2 with TRBJ1-2, with TRBD1 matching 7 bases. Germline trimming cut 7 bases from V and 5 bases from J; bases unmatched to any gene: 10. The germline V gene has CDR1 SGHAT and CDR2 FQNNGV. CDR3 length: 14 amino acids. The CDR3 is CASTTGQQHYGYTF. Written as DNA, the CDR3 is TGTGCCAGCACCACGGGACAGCAACATTATGGCTACACCTTC.

This chain uses TRBV7-8 with TRBJ1-5; D call uncertain. Per the germline V gene, CDR1 is SGHVS and CDR2 is FQNEAQ. V was shortened by 2 bases and J by 4 bases, with 12 bases between the two germline ends. The CDR3 sequence is 15 residues long. The DNA of the CDR3 is TGTGCCAGCAGCTTAAATTCCGGTGGAAATCAGCCCCAGCATTTT. Translation gives CASSLNSGGNQPQHF.

The chain is built from TRBV6-5 and TRBJ1-1; 11 bases are a match to TRBD1. The V gene end was trimmed by 2 bases and the J gene end by 7 bases; junction bases not matched to a gene: 3. CDR1 and CDR2 (germline): MNHEY, SVGAGI. This CDR3 spans 14 amino acids. The DNA for the CDR3 is TGTGCCAGCAGTTACGGACAGGGGGCTGTTGAAGCTTTCTTT. Its translation is CASSYGQGAVEAFF.